In its sample, the clone carrying this TCR beta chain was seen a few times. Antigen specificity is unknown. The germline V gene encodes CDR1 MNHEY and CDR2 SVGAGI. Trimming cost V 6 bases and J 6 bases, with 0 bases left between them. The CDR3 has 10 residues. RNA transcripts served as the template for amplifying TCR beta CDR3 regions. With the HTBI primer set, the TCR CDR3 went through a first round of RT-PCR. TCRdb reprocessed the multiplex PCR reads via MiXCR and lists one record per CDR3 protein. The sample consists of 650,000 to 800,000 distinct CDR3 sequences, just under 45% of them appearing once. These data are taken from a study of T cells in Graves' hyperthyroidism and ophthalmopathy. Orbital computed tomography, thyroid ultrasound, serum thyroxine and TRAb, and clinical symptoms together informed the diagnoses. Study-level results: The model foresaw ophthalmopathy a median roughly 6.6 months prior to onset. A 13 V-J signature model discriminated ophthalmopathy versus stable hyperthyroidism.

Sequenced sample: peripheral blood or thyroid tissue (not recorded which). V and J are TRBV6-5 and TRBJ2-6; D gene uncertain. The TCR sequence derives from an adult man with Graves' disease, either hyperthyroidism or ophthalmopathy (not recorded which). CDR3 residues: CASRANVLTF. The CDR3 nucleotides are TGTGCCAGCAGGGCCAACGTCCTGACTTTC.